In its sample, the clone carrying this TCR beta chain was seen a few times. This record comes from a study of T cell changes during pregnancy in multiple sclerosis. Data came from immunoSEQ multiplex PCR; TCRdb stores just in-frame clones and leaves some out. The data hold 26,000 or so clones, with 85% to 90% observed a single time. The CDR3 contains 14 residues. CDR1 is SEHNR and CDR2 is FQNEAQ in the germline V gene (reference sequence). The trim removed 7 bases at V and 4 bases at J, leaving 9 bases unmatched. The specimen comprised CD8+ T cells from peripheral blood mononuclear cells, sampled in the second trimester of pregnancy. The chain joins TRBV7-9 to TRBJ2-7; 8 positions match TRBD1. The receptor was derived from a female donor with multiple sclerosis, enrolled in a pregnancy study. CDR3 sequence: CASTTGTGFYEQYF. The CDR3 region has the DNA TGTGCCAGCACGACCGGGACAGGATTTTACGAGCAGTACTTC.